This T cell receptor beta chain was captured by sequencing in a study of blood T cell repertoires in COVID-19. Profiled with immunoSEQ multiplex PCR; TCRdb holds only in-frame clones, not every one. The data show about 160,000 clones, about 92% seen once. The receptor was derived from a woman in her fifties or sixties with COVID-19, enrolled during active disease. The sequencing sample was made of peripheral blood.

The CDR3 loop is CAWGRQEVYGYTF. CDR3 DNA: TGTGCCTGGGGTCGACAGGAAGTCTATGGCTACACCTTC. The V call is TRBV30, the J call TRBJ1-2; TRBD1 might be the D (6 bases). V lost 5 bases, J lost 4 bases, and 14 bases lay in between. The CDR3 is made up of 13 amino acids. The germline V gene has CDR1 GTSNPN and CDR2 SVGIG (reference sequence).